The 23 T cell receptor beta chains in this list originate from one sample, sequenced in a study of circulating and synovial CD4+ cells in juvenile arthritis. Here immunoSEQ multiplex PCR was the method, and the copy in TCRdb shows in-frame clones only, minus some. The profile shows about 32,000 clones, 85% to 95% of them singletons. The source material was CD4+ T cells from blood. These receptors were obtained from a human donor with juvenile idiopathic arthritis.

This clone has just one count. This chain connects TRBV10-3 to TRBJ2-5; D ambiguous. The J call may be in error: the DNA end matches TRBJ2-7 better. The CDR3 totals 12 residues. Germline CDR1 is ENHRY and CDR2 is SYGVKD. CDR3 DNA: TGTGCCATCAGTGAGAGAAGCTACGAGCAGTACTTC. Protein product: CAISERSYEQYF.

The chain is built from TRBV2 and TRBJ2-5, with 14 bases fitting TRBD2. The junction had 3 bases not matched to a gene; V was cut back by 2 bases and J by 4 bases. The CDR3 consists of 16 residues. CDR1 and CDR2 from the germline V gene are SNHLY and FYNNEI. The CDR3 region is CASSEQGLAGVETQYF. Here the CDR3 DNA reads TGTGCCAGCAGTGAACAGGGACTAGCGGGAGTAGAGACCCAGTACTTC.

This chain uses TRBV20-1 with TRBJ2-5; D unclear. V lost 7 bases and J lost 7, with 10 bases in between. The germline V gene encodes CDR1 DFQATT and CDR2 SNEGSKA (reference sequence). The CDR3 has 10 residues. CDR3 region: CSGVSGTQYF. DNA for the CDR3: TGCAGTGGAGTTTCTGGGACCCAGTACTTC.

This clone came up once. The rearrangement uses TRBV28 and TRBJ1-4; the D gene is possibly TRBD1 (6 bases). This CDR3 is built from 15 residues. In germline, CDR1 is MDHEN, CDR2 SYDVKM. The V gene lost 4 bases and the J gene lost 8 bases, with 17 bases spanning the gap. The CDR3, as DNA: TGTGCCAGCAGTTCCGCGGGTGCCAGGGGAGAAAAACTGTTTTTT. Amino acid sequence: CASSSAGARGEKLFF.

CDR3 coding DNA: TGTGCCAGCCTATTCGGACAGGTTAGCAATCAGCCCCAGCATTTT. Translating it yields CASLFGQVSNQPQHF. The gene calls are TRBV28 and TRBJ1-5, with TRBD1 matching 7 bases. Looked up from germline, CDR1 is MDHEN and CDR2 is SYDVKM. V shed 8 bases, J shed 0 bases, and the junction held 7 bases outside the gene matches. The CDR3 extends over 15 amino acids. Variable domain in full (rest from reference TRBV28 and TRBJ1-5): DVKVTQSSRYLVKRTGEKVFLECVQDMDHENMFWYRQDPGLGLRLIYFSYDVKMKEKGDIPEGYSVSREKKERFSLILESASTNQTSMYLCASLFGQVSNQPQHFGDGTRLSIL.

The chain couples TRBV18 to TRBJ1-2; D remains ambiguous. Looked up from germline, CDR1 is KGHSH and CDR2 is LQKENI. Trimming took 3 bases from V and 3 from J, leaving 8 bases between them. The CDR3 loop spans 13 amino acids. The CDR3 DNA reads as TGTGCCAGCTCACCGGAGGCAGACTATGGCTACACCTTC. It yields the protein CASSPEADYGYTF.

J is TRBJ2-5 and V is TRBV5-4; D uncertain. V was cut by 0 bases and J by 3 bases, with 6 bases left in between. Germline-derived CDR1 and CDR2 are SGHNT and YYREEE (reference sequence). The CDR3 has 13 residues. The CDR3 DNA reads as TGTGCCAGCAGCTTGGGGGCAGAAGAGACCCAGTACTTC. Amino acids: CASSLGAEETQYF.

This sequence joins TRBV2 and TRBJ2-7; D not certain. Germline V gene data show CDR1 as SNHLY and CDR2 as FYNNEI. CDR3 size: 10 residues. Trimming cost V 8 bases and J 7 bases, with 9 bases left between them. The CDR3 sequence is CASRAVEQYF. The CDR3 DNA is TGTGCCAGCCGCGCGGTTGAGCAGTACTTC.

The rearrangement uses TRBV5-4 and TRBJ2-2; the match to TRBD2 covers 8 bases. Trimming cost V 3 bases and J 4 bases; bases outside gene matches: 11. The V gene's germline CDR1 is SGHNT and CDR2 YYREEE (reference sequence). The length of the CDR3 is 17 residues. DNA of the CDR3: TGTGCCAGCAGCTCGGACTCAGCGGGAGTCGGCACCGGGGAGCTGTTTTTT. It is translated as CASSSDSAGVGTGELFF.

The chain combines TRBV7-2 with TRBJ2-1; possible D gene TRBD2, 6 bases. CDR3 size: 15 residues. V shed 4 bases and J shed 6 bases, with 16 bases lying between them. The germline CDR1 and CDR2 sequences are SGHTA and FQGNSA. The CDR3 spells CASSSTRLVPNEQFF. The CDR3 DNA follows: TGTGCCAGCAGCTCTACCCGACTAGTTCCCAATGAGCAGTTCTTC.

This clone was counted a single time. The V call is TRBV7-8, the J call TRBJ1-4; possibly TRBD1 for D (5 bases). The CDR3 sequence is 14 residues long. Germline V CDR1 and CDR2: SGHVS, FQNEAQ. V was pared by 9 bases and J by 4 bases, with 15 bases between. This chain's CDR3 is CASSKNRINEKLFF. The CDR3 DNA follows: TGTGCCAGTTCGAAAAACAGGATTAATGAAAAACTGTTTTTT. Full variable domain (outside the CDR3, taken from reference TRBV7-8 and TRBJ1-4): GAGVSQSPRYKVAKRGQDVALRCDPISGHVSLFWYQQALGQGPEFLTYFQNEAQLDKSGLPSDRFFAERPEGSVSTLKIQRTQQEDSAVYLCASSKNRINEKLFFGSGTQLSVL.

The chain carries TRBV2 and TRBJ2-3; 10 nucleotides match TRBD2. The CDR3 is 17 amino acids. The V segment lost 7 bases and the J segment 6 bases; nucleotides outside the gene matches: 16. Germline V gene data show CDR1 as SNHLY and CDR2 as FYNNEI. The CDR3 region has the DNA TGTGCCAGCATCGGGGCTAGCGGGAGTTTTGTTACTGATACGCAGTATTTT. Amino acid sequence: CASIGASGSFVTDTQYF.

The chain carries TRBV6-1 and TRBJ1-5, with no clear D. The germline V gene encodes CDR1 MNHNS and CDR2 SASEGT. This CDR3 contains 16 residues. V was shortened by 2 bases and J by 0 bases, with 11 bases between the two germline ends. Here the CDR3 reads CASSERPGYSNQPQHF. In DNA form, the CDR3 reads TGTGCCAGCAGTGAACGACCAGGATATAGCAATCAGCCCCAGCATTTT.

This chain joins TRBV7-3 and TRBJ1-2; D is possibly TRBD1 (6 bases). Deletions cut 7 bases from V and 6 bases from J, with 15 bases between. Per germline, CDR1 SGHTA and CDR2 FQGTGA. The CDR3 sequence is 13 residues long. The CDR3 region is CASTDGTRNGYTF. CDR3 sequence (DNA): TGTGCCAGCACGGACGGGACAAGAAATGGCTACACCTTC.

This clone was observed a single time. CDR3 bases: TGTGCCAGCAGTAACCCCGTTTGGGAGGCTGATGAGCAGTTCTTC. Protein product: CASSNPVWEADEQFF. The J gene is TRBJ2-1, the V gene TRBV25-1; D perhaps matches TRBD2 (6 bases). Germline CDR1 reads MGHDK; CDR2 reads SYGVNS. CDR3 length equals 15 residues. V dropped 5 bases and J dropped 8 bases, with 19 bases sitting between them.

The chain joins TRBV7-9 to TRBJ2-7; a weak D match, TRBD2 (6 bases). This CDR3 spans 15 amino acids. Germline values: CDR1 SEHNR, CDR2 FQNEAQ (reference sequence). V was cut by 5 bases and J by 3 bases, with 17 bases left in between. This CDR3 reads CASSRSRDSVYEQYF. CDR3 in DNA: TGTGCCAGCAGCCGCAGCCGGGACTCGGTCTACGAGCAGTACTTC.

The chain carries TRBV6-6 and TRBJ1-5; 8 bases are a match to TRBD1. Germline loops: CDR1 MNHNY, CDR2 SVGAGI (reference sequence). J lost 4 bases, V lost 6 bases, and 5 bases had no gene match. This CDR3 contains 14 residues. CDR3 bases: TGTGCCAGCAGCCACAGGGGGGGGAATCAGCCCCAGCATTTT. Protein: CASSHRGGNQPQHF.

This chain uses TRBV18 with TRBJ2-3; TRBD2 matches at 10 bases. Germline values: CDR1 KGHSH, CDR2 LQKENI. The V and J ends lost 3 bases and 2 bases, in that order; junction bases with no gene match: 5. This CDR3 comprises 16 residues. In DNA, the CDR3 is TGTGCCAGCTCACCGGGAACTAGCGGGAACACAGATACGCAGTATTTT. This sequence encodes CASSPGTSGNTDTQYF.

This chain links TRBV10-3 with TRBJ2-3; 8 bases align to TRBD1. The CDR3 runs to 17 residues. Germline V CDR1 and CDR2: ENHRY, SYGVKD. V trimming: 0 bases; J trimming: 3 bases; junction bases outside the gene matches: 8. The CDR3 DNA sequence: TGTGCCATCAGTGAGTCCCAAGGACAGGGAGGAACAGATACGCAGTATTTT. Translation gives CAISESQGQGGTDTQYF.

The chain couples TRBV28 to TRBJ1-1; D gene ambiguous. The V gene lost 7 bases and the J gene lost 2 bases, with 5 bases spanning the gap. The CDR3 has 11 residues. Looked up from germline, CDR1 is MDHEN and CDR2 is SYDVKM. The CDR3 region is CASTVNTEAFF. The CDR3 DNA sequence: TGTGCCAGCACAGTCAACACTGAAGCTTTCTTT.

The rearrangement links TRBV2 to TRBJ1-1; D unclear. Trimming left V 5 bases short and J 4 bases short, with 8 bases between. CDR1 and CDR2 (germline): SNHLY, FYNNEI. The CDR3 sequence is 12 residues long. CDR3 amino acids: CASSLPPTEAFF. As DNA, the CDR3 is TGTGCCAGCAGTCTCCCTCCCACTGAAGCTTTCTTT.

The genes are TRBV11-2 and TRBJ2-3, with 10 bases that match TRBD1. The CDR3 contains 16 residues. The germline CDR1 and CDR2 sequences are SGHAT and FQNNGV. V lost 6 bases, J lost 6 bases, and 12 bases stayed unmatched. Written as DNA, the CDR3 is TGTGCCAGCAGTTCGAACGGGACAGGGGTTTGGGATACGCAGTATTTT. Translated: CASSSNGTGVWDTQYF.

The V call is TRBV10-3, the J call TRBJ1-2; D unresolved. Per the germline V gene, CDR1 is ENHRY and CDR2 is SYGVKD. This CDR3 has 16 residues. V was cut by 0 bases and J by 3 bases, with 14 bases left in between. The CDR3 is CAISESLKRADYGYTF. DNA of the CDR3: TGTGCCATCAGTGAGTCCCTTAAGAGGGCAGACTATGGCTACACCTTC.